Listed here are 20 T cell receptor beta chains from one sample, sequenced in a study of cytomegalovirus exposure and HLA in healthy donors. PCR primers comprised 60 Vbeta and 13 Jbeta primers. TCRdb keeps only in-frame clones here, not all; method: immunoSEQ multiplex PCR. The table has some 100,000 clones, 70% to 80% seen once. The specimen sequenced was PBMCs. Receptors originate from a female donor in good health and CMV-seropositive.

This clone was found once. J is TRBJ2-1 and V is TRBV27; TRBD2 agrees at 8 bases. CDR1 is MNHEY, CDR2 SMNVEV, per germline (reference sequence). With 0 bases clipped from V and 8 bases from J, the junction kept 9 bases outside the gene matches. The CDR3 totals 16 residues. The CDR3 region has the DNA TGTGCCAGCAGTTTATCTTTTAGCGGGAATATGTATGAGCAGTTCTTC. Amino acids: CASSLSFSGNMYEQFF.

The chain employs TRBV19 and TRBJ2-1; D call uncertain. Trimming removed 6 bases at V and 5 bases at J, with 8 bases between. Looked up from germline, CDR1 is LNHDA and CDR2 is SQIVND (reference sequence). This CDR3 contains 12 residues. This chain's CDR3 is CASRAGNNEQFF. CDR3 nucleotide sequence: TGTGCCAGTAGGGCAGGTAACAATGAGCAGTTCTTC.

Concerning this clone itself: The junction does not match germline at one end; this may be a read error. CDR3 sequence (DNA): TGTTCCAGCAGCCTAGACAGGACAGGGGGGGATCAGCCCCAGCATTTT. Its protein product is CSSSLDRTGGDQPQHF. The chain has TRBV7-9 and TRBJ1-5; the match to TRBD1 covers 10 bases. CDR1 and CDR2 (germline): SEHNR, FQNEAQ (reference sequence). The CDR3 covers 16 residues.

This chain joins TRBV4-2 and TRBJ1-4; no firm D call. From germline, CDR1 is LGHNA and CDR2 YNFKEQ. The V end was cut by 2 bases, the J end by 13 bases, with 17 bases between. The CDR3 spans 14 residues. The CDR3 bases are TGTGCCAGCAGCCAATCACCCCCCGACACACCACTGTTTTTT. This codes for CASSQSPPDTPLFF.

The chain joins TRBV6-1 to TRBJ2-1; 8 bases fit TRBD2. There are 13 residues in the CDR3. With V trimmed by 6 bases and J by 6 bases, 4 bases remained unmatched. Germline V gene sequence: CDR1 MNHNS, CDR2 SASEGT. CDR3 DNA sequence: TGTGCCAGCAGGGCTAGCGGGTTCAATGAGCAGTTCTTC. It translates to CASRASGFNEQFF.

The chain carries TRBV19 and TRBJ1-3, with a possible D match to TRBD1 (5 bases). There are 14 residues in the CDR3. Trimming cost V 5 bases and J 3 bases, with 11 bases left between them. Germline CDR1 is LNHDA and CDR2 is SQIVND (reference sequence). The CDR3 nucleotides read TGTGCCAGTAGTCCAGGGTCGGATGGAAACACCATATATTTT. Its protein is CASSPGSDGNTIYF. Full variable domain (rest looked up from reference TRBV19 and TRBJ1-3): DGGITQSPKYLFRKEGQNVTLSCEQNLNHDAMYWYRQDPGQGLRLIYYSQIVNDFQKGDIAEGYSVSREKKESFPLTVTSAQKNPTAFYLCASSPGSDGNTIYFGEGSWLTVV.

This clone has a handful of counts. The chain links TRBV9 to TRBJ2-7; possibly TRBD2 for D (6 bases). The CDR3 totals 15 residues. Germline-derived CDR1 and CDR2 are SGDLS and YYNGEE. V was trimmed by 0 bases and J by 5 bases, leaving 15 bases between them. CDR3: CASSVATGGRDEQYF. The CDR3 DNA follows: TGTGCCAGCAGCGTAGCTACCGGGGGAAGGGACGAGCAGTACTTC.

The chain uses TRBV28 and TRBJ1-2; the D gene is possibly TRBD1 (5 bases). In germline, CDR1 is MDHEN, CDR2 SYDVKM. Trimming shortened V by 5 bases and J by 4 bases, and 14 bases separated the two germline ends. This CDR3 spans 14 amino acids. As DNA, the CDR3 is TGTGCCAGCAGTCCCGCAGGGAAGGTCTATGGCTACACCTTC. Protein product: CASSPAGKVYGYTF.

This CDR3 reads CASSGTSGLPFNTGELFF. DNA of the CDR3: TGTGCCAGCAGTGGGACTAGCGGCCTCCCCTTTAACACCGGGGAGCTGTTTTTT. The rearrangement uses TRBV27 and TRBJ2-2, with 11 bases that match TRBD2. The V gene end was trimmed by 5 bases and the J gene end by 2 bases; junction bases not matched to a gene: 10. The CDR3 totals 18 residues. Germline V gene lookup returns CDR1 MNHEY and CDR2 SMNVEV (reference sequence).

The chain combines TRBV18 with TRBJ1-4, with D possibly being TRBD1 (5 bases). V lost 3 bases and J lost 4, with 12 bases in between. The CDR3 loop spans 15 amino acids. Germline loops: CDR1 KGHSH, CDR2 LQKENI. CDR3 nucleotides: TGTGCCAGCTCACCGCAGCGGGACCTTAATGAAAAACTGTTTTTT. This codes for CASSPQRDLNEKLFF. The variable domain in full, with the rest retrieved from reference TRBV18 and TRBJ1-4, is NAGVMQNPRHLVRRRGQEARLRCSPMKGHSHVYWYRQLPEEGLKFMVYLQKENIIDESGMPKERFSAEFPKEGPSILRIQQVVRGDSAAYFCASSPQRDLNEKLFFGSGTQLSVL.

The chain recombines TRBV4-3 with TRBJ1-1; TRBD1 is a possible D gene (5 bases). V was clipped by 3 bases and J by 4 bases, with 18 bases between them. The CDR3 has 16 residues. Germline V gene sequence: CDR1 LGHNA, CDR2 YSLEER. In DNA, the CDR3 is TGCGCCAGCAGCCACTTACGCTCTGACAGCGCCACTGAAGCTTTCTTT. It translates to CASSHLRSDSATEAFF.

The CDR3 protein is CASSEQGNNEQFF. The DNA of the CDR3 is TGTGCCAGCAGTGAACAGGGAAACAATGAGCAGTTCTTC. The J gene is TRBJ2-1, the V gene TRBV6-5; tentative D call: TRBD1 (6 bases). CDR3 length: 13 residues. CDR1 MNHEY and CDR2 SVGAGI come from the germline V gene. The ends were cut back, 5 bases at V and 5 bases at J, with 10 bases in the middle.

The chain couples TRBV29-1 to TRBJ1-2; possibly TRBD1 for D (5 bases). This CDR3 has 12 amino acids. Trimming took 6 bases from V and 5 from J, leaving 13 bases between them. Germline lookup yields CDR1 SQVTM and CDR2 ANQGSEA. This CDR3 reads CSVPKGPYGYTF. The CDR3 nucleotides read TGCAGCGTGCCCAAGGGGCCTTATGGCTACACCTTC.

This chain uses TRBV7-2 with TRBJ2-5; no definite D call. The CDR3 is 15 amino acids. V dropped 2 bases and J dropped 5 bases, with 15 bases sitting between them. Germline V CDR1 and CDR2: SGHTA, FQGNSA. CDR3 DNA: TGTGCCAGCAGCTTAAGCCAGGTTGGAAAGGAGACCCAGTACTTC. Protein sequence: CASSLSQVGKETQYF.

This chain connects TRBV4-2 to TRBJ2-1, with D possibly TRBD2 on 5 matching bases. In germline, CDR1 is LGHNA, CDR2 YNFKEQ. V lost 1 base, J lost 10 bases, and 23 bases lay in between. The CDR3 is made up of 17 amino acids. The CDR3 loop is CASSQGEALVVVEEQFF. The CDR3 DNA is TGTGCCAGCAGCCAAGGTGAGGCACTAGTGGTGGTTGAGGAGCAGTTCTTC.

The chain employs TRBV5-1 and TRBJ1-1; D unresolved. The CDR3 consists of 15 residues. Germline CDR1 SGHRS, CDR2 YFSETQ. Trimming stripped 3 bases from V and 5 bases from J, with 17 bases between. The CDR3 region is CASSSGTPPGTEAFF. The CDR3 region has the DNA TGCGCCAGCAGCTCAGGAACTCCCCCGGGAACTGAAGCTTTCTTT.

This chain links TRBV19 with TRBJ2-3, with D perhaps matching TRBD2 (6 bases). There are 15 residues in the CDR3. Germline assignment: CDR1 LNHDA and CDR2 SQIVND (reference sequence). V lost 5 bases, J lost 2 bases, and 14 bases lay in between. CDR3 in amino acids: CASSPRDWTTDTQYF. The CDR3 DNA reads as TGTGCCAGTAGTCCCCGGGACTGGACCACAGATACGCAGTATTTT.

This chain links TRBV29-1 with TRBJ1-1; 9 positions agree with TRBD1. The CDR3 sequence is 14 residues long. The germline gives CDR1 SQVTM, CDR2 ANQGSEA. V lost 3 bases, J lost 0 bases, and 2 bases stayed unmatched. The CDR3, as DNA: TGCAGCGTTGAGGGACAGGGTTTGAACACTGAAGCTTTCTTT. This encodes CSVEGQGLNTEAFF.

The CDR3: CASSGDSHYEQYF. Written as DNA, the CDR3 is TGTGCCAGCAGTGGGGACTCTCACTACGAGCAGTACTTC. This chain joins TRBV6-5 and TRBJ2-7, with D possibly matching TRBD2 (6 bases). CDR1 MNHEY and CDR2 SVGAGI come from the germline V gene. This CDR3 has 13 residues. The ends were cut back, 5 bases at V and 3 bases at J, with 11 bases in the middle.

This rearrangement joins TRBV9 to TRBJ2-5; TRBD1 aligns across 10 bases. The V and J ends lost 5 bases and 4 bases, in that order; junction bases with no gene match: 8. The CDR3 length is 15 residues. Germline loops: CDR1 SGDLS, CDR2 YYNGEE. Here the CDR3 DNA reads TGTGCCAGCAGTCCCCCGACAGGGGGCGGAGAGACCCAGTACTTC. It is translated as CASSPPTGGGETQYF.